These 3 T cell receptor beta chains share one sample of origin, sequenced in a study of blood T cell repertoires in COVID-19. Libraries were prepared by immunoSEQ multiplex PCR; TCRdb keeps only in-frame clonotypes and omits some of them. The table records about 200,000 clones, roughly four fifths of them present only once. The sequenced material came from peripheral blood. These receptors all stem from a woman in her 70s with COVID-19, enrolled during active disease.

The chain recombines TRBV20-1 with TRBJ1-1; no reliable D call. The germline V gene has CDR1 DFQATT and CDR2 SNEGSKA (reference sequence). V lost 1 base and J 6 bases, leaving 6 bases between the germline ends. CDR3 length equals 11 residues. The chain's CDR3 is CSARVAAEAFF. The CDR3 DNA sequence: TGCAGTGCTAGAGTTGCGGCTGAAGCTTTCTTT.

CDR3: CASSPGGNSPLHF. The CDR3 DNA reads TGTGCCAGCAGTCCAGGGGGAAACTCACCCCTCCACTTT. This chain joins TRBV12-3 or TRBV12-4 and TRBJ1-6; 7 bases line up with TRBD1. Unmatched junction bases numbered 5, after V lost 5 bases and J lost 10 bases. The CDR3 has 13 residues.

This clone was counted only a few times. The chain uses TRBV5-1 and TRBJ2-7; the D is unclear. Germline values: CDR1 SGHRS, CDR2 YFSETQ. V gave up 2 bases and J gave up 5 bases, with 2 bases separating them. The length of the CDR3 is 10 residues. CDR3 DNA: TGCGCCAGCAGCTTCAACGAGCAGTACTTC. Translating gives CASSFNEQYF.